Given below is one TCR beta chain in context. Its antigen is not identified. This entry comes from a study of memory CD4+ T cells and cytomegalovirus serostatus. Study-wide findings and caveats: CMV serostatus prediction reached median AUC roughly 0.95, or 0.91 with US-trained model. About 40% of the roughly 160 known CMV-associated TCRbeta sequences appeared in CD4+ memory.

The sort gate was single viable CD3+CD4+CD8-CD45RO+ cells for memory CD4+ T cells. Donors' CMV status reflects serum IgG against pp150, pp28, p38, p52. Positive selection with CD4 microbeads enriched total CD4+ T cells. Clones were sequenced by immunoSEQ multiplex PCR, and TCRdb holds only the in-frame ones, with some missing. The table includes approximately 56,000 clones, about 81% detected once. The receptor's source is an adult in good health and CMV-seronegative. The sample consisted of memory CD4+ T cells from blood.

CDR3 DNA sequence: TGTGCCAGCGGGCGAGGGGGACCTGGCTACACCTTC. Protein: CASGRGGPGYTF. The V gene is TRBV28, the J gene TRBJ1-2, with D maybe TRBD1 (6 bases). Germline CDR1 is MDHEN and CDR2 is SYDVKM. The CDR3 has 12 residues. The V end lost 8 bases, the J end lost 7 bases, and 14 bases lay between the germline ends.